Shown below are 8 T cell receptor beta chains from a single sample sequenced in a study of T cells in Graves' hyperthyroidism and ophthalmopathy. Amplified regions were TCR beta CDR3 sequences from RNA transcripts. An initial round of RT-PCR targeting the TCR CDR3 relied on the HTBI primer set. TCRdb reprocessed the multiplex PCR reads via MiXCR and lists one record per CDR3 protein. There are nearly 600,000 distinct CDR3 sequences in the sample; more than 13% occur only once, and roughly 7% lies in the top ten. The sequencing sample was made of blood. Source of these receptors: a woman between 18 and 29 years old with Graves' ophthalmopathy.

The chain has TRBV5-4 and TRBJ2-3, with D hard to call. The CDR3 consists of 15 residues. The germline V and J ends were trimmed by 3 bases and 3 bases, with 14 bases remaining between them. The germline V gene encodes CDR1 SGHNT and CDR2 YYREEE (reference sequence). The CDR3 sequence is CASSSTGHQTDTQYF. CDR3 DNA: TGTGCCAGCAGCTCAACCGGCCACCAGACAGATACGCAGTATTTT.

This clonotype occurred many times. The chain recombines TRBV4-1 with TRBJ2-5; TRBD1 or TRBD2 may be the D gene (5 bases each). Germline-derived CDR1 and CDR2 are MGHRA and YSYEKL. Between the trimmed V and J ends, which lost 1 base and 1 base, there was a span of 16 bases. The length of the CDR3 is 17 residues. CDR3 bases: TGCGCCAGCAGCCAAGTCAGTGGAATCGGGACCCAAGAGACCCAGTACTTC. Its translation is CASSQVSGIGTQETQYF.

This clonotype was detected ten times or more. This sequence joins TRBV7-3 and TRBJ2-1, with TRBD2 identical over 10 bases. Germline CDR1 and CDR2: SGHTA and FQGTGA. There are 17 residues in the CDR3. The junction had 12 bases not matched to a gene; V was cut back by 4 bases and J by 6 bases. The CDR3 protein is CASSSTPQAGGPNEQFF. The CDR3 DNA is TGTGCCAGCAGCTCCACCCCCCAAGCGGGAGGGCCCAATGAGCAGTTCTTC.

There are a few counts of this clonotype. CDR3 region: CAVYGTLYGYTF. CDR3 in DNA: TGTGCCGTGTACGGGACCCTTTATGGCTACACCTTC. The gene calls are TRBV6-2 or TRBV6-3 and TRBJ1-2; TRBD1 is a possible D gene (5 bases). V gave up 11 bases and J gave up 5 bases, with 15 bases separating them. The CDR3 length is 12 residues. Germline CDR1 and CDR2: MNHEY and SVGEGT.

This clonotype has only a few counts. CDR3 sequence: CASSLMTGWDGYTF. The DNA for the CDR3 is TGTGCCAGCAGTTTAATGACAGGGTGGGATGGCTACACCTTC. The rearrangement uses TRBV12-3 or TRBV12-4 and TRBJ1-2, with 7 bases fitting TRBD1. J was trimmed by 6 bases and V by 2 bases; bases with no gene match: 6. CDR3 size: 14 residues.

This clonotype has a count of ten or more. The J gene is TRBJ1-1, the V gene TRBV19; D uncertain. Trimming cost V 9 bases and J 1 base, with 21 bases left between them. Per germline, CDR1 LNHDA and CDR2 SQIVND (reference sequence). There are 16 residues in the CDR3. The CDR3 region has the DNA TGTGCCAGCAGTTTAGGGCAACGCCCAGGGAACACTGAAGCTTTCTTT. This gives the protein CASSLGQRPGNTEAFF.

This clonotype was seen a handful of times. The junction shows a germline mismatch at one end, possibly a read error. The chain links TRBV7-3 to TRBJ2-3; no firm D call. The CDR3 loop spans 13 amino acids. The V gene's germline CDR1 is SGHTA and CDR2 FQGTGA. The DNA for the CDR3 is TGTGCCGGCAGCCGAGACTCTACAGATACGCAGTATTTT. Protein sequence: CAGSRDSTDTQYF. The complete variable domain, with remaining parts taken from reference TRBV7-3 and TRBJ2-3, reads GAGVSQTPSNKVTEKGKYVELRCDPISGHTALYWYRQSLGQGPEFLIYFQGTGAADDSGLPNDRFFAVRPEGSVSTLKIQRTERGDSAVYLCAGSRDSTDTQYFGPGTRLTVL.

This sequence joins TRBV19 and TRBJ1-3; D unresolved. Trimming cost V 3 bases and J 0 bases, with 9 bases left between them. The CDR3 covers 15 residues. Germline V lookup: CDR1 LNHDA, CDR2 SQIVND (reference sequence). CDR3 DNA: TGTGCCAGTAGTATCAGGACCGGCTCTGGAAACACCATATATTTT. Translated, it gives CASSIRTGSGNTIYF.